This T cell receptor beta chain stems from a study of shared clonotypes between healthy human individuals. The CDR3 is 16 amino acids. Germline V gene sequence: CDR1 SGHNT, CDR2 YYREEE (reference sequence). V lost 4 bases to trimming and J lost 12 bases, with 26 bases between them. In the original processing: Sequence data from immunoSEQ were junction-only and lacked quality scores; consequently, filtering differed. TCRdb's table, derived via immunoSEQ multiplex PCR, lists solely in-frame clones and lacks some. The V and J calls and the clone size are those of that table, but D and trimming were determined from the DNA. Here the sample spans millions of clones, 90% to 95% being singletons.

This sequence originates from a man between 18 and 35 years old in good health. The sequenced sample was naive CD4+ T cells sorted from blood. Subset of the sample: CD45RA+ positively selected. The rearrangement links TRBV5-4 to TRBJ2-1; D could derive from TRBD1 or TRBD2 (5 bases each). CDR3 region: CASSQLSGTSSGGQFF. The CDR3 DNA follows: TGTGCCAGCAGCCAACTTTCCGGGACCTCCTCCGGCGGGCAGTTCTTC.